Presented here are 14 T cell receptor beta chains from one specimen sequenced in a study of blood T cell repertoires in COVID-19. Repertoires were generated with immunoSEQ multiplex PCR, while TCRdb's copy carries only in-frame clones and drops some. The repertoire includes about 220,000 clones, 82% of them detected once, and roughly 3.5% sits in the top ten. The material sequenced was PBMCs or T cells enriched from blood (not recorded which). The origin of the receptors is a woman aged 55-69 years who had recovered from COVID-19.

The V gene is TRBV28, the J gene TRBJ1-2; D is ambiguous. CDR1 is MDHEN and CDR2 is SYDVKM in the germline V gene. Trimming removed 5 bases from V and 1 base from J, with 14 bases in between. The CDR3 length is 15 residues. Here the CDR3 DNA reads TGTGCCAGCAGTCCCCAGGATAACCTTAACTATGGCTACACCTTC. Encoded protein: CASSPQDNLNYGYTF.

The genes are TRBV7-2 and TRBJ1-5, with TRBD1 as a possible D gene (6 bases). Germline lookup yields CDR1 SGHTA and CDR2 FQGNSA. V shed 5 bases and J shed 5 bases, with 16 bases lying between them. There are 15 residues in the CDR3. In DNA, the CDR3 is TGTGCCAGCAGCCAGACCCCAGGGACACATCAGCCCCAGCATTTT. This encodes CASSQTPGTHQPQHF.

The CDR3 protein is CASSSPGGVRNTEAFF. CDR3 bases: TGTGCCAGCAGTTCCCCCGGGGGGGTCAGGAACACTGAAGCTTTCTTT. The chain recombines TRBV6-5 with TRBJ1-1; perhaps TRBD1 as D (5 bases). Germline-derived CDR1 and CDR2 are MNHEY and SVGAGI. V lost 4 bases to trimming and J lost 1 base, with 16 bases between them. The CDR3 extends over 16 amino acids.

This chain connects TRBV29-1 to TRBJ1-1; D gene ambiguous. Germline V CDR1 and CDR2: SQVTM, ANQGSEA. This CDR3 spans 13 amino acids. Trimming shortened V by 4 bases and J by 11 bases, and 20 bases separated the two germline ends. The CDR3 region is CSVVKGRQGHAFF. The CDR3 nucleotides read TGCAGCGTTGTTAAAGGCAGACAAGGCCATGCTTTCTTT.

This chain joins TRBV14 and TRBJ2-5; 13 bases agree with TRBD2. The V gene end was trimmed by 3 bases and the J gene end by 3 bases; junction bases not matched to a gene: 4. CDR3 length equals 16 residues. Germline V gene lookup returns CDR1 SGHDN and CDR2 FVKESK. CDR3 in DNA: TGTGCCAGCAGCCAGAGAGGACTAGCGGGGGAAGAGACCCAGTACTTC. Protein sequence: CASSQRGLAGEETQYF.

The chain employs TRBV5-4 and TRBJ2-6; D gene uncertain. Trimming removed 0 bases at V and 2 bases at J, with 6 bases between. The germline CDR1 and CDR2 sequences are SGHNT and YYREEE (reference sequence). CDR3 size: 15 residues. The CDR3 protein is CASSLVSPGANVLTF. DNA of the CDR3: TGTGCCAGCAGCTTGGTTAGTCCTGGGGCCAACGTCCTGACTTTC.

This clone was seen more than once but under ten times. The chain recombines TRBV2 with TRBJ1-4; 11 nucleotides agree with TRBD1. This CDR3 spans 18 amino acids. Per the germline V gene, CDR1 is SNHLY and CDR2 is FYNNEI. Unmatched junction bases numbered 12, after V lost 6 bases and J lost 3 bases. The CDR3 bases are TGTGCCAGCAGGGTAGGACAGGGGGCGAGTGTTGCTAATGAAAAACTGTTTTTT. Translation gives CASRVGQGASVANEKLFF.

The genes are TRBV11-2 and TRBJ1-2, with 7 bases aligning to TRBD1. With 5 bases clipped from V and 4 bases from J, the junction kept 7 bases outside the gene matches. Germline assignment: CDR1 SGHAT and CDR2 FQNNGV. This CDR3 region has 14 residues. CDR3 protein: CASSRDSPIYGYTF. The CDR3 coding sequence is TGTGCCAGCAGCCGGGACAGTCCTATCTATGGCTACACCTTC.

The table lists this clone with a few counts. The V and J genes are TRBV6-1 and TRBJ1-2; TRBD1 matches 10 bases. This CDR3 comprises 16 residues. From germline, CDR1 is MNHNS and CDR2 SASEGT. V was clipped by 3 bases and J by 6 bases; unmatched bases: 10. CDR3: CASSDYPTGGQNGYTF. The CDR3 nucleotides read TGTGCCAGCAGTGACTACCCGACAGGGGGCCAAAATGGCTACACCTTC.

Regarding this clone: The sample has other DNA sequences that encode this CDR3 too. The chain employs TRBV18 and TRBJ2-3; weak D call: TRBD1 (5 bases). Trimming removed 6 bases at V and 3 bases at J, with 10 bases between. The CDR3 loop spans 13 amino acids. Germline CDR1 KGHSH, CDR2 LQKENI. In DNA form, the CDR3 reads TGTGCCAGCTCTCCCCCAGGGACAGATACGCAGTATTTT. Translation gives CASSPPGTDTQYF.

The chain links TRBV7-2 to TRBJ1-6; D is ambiguous. V was pared by 4 bases and J by 10 bases, with 14 bases between. Germline V gene lookup returns CDR1 SGHTA and CDR2 FQGNSA. The CDR3 has 14 amino acids. CDR3 in amino acids: CASSYGSVGSPLHF. The CDR3 DNA follows: TGTGCCAGCAGCTACGGGAGCGTGGGGTCACCCCTCCACTTT.

The chain employs TRBV11-3 and TRBJ2-1, with D possibly TRBD1 on 6 matching bases. CDR3 length: 11 amino acids. Trimming cost V 6 bases and J 10 bases, with 10 bases left between them. Germline V gene sequence: CDR1 SGHNT, CDR2 YENEEA. As DNA, the CDR3 is TGTGCCAGCAGTTCCGGACAGGAGCAGTTCTTC. It translates to CASSSGQEQFF.

The chain links TRBV11-3 to TRBJ2-2; a weak D match, TRBD1 (5 bases). The CDR3 is 15 residues long. The germline CDR1 and CDR2 sequences are SGHNT and YENEEA. Trimming took off 1 base at V and 4 bases at J, with 10 bases between the two ends. The CDR3 nucleotides are TGTGCCAGCAGCTTAGGGGGCGGCGGCACCGGGGAGCTGTTTTTT. Translating it yields CASSLGGGGTGELFF.

The genes are TRBV12-3 or TRBV12-4 and TRBJ1-2, with 7 bases matching TRBD1. This CDR3 has 12 residues. V was clipped by 4 bases and J by 8 bases; unmatched bases: 4. The CDR3 spells CASSSPDRGYTF. CDR3 bases: TGTGCCAGCAGTTCCCCGGACAGGGGCTACACCTTC.